The following is a T cell receptor beta chain sequence with its context. Its antigen remains undetermined. One base away there is no much larger clone; base qualities are not given. Library preparation used PCR. Sequenced using an Illumina HiSeq 4000. High-throughput sequencing was used to profile the CDR3 region of the TCR beta-chain in every patient. Under the source paper's analysis protocol: A classifier to discriminate distant-metastatic papillary thyroid cancer patients was built from CDR3 differences across clinicopathological groups. The Shannon index was used to assess repertoire diversity, and the Morisita-Horn index was used to assess tumor-blood repertoire similarity. TCRdb trimmed the raw reads at Q25, called clones with MiXCR and kept productive beta chains. The V and J calls here are based on TCRdb, not the publication. This sample gives around 20,000 clones in total; 23% of them show up just once. Of the sample, about two thirds is held by the ten largest clones.

Before undergoing thyroid surgery, none of the patients had been given any kind of treatment. The study retrospectively analysed patient clinical samples collected from about 2012 to 2018 using T-cell receptor beta sequencing. These data belong to a study of metastatic and nonmetastatic thyroid tumors (TCRdb year 2020). Some background on the complete study: The researchers compared repertoires between peripheral blood samples and tumor or nodule tissue samples from patients with malignant or benign thyroid disease.

Measured from the cysteine to the phenylalanine, the CDR3 is 13 residues long. Just CDR3 DNA is preserved here, 39 bases in frame from base 1. CDR1 and CDR2, looked up from the germline V gene, are MDHEN and SYDVKM. V is shortened by 4 bases, J by 4 bases, and the region joining them spans 11 bases. Paper-wide results and their limitations: In both blood and tumor samples, TCR beta diversity was reported to be significantly higher in malignant tumors than in benign nodules.

The TCR originated in a male donor with papillary thyroid cancer or a benign thyroid nodule (not recorded which). Some clones in this sample may be carry-over from other donors' samples. The V gene is TRBV28 and the J gene is TRBJ2-7; no D segment can be confidently identified. Sequencing input: blood. The CDR3 region has the sequence CASSSGRPYEQYF. The DNA sequence is given as TGTGCCAGCAGTTCAGGCAGGCCGTACGAGCAGTACTTC.